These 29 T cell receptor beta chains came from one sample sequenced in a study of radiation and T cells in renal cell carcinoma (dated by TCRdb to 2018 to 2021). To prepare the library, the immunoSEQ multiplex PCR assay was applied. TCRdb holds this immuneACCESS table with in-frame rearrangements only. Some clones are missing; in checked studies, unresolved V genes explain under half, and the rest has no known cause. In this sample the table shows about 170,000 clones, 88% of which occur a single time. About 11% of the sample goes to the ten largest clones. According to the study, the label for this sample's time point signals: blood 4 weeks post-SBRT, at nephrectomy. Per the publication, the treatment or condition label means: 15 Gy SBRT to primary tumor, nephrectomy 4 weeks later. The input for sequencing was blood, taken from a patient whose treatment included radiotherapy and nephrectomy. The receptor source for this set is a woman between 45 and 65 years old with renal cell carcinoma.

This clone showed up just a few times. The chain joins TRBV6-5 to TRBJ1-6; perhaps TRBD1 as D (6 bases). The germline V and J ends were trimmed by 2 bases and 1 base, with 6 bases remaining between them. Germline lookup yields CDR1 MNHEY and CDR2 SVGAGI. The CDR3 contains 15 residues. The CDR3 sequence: CASSYRGSYNSPLHF. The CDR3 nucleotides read TGTGCCAGCAGTTACAGGGGGTCCTATAATTCACCCCTCCACTTT.

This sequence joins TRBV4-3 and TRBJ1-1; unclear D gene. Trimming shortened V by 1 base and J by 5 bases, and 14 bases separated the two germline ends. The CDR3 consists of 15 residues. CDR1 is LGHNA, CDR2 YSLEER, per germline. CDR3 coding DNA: TGCGCCAGCAGCCAAGTGGGTCTTCCGGGGACTGAAGCTTTCTTT. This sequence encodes CASSQVGLPGTEAFF.

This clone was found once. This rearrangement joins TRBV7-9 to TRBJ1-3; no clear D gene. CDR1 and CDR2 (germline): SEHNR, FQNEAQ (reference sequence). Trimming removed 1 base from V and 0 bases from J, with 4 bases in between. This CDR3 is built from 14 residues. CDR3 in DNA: TGTGCCAGCAGCTTAGGGTACTCTGGAAACACCATATATTTT. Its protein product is CASSLGYSGNTIYF.

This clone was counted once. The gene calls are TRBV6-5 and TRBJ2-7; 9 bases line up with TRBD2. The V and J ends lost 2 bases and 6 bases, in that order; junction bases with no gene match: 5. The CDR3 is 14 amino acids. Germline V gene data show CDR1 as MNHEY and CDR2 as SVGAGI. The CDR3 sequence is CASSYTSGWFEQYF. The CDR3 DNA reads TGTGCCAGCAGTTACACTAGCGGGTGGTTCGAGCAGTACTTC.

The CDR3 bases are TGTGCCAGCAGCCCCGGGAGGGGGACTGAAGCTTTCTTT. This sequence encodes CASSPGRGTEAFF. This chain connects TRBV11-1 to TRBJ1-1, with TRBD1 as a possible D gene (6 bases). Germline lookup yields CDR1 SGHAT and CDR2 FQDESV (reference sequence). The CDR3 consists of 13 residues. V was shortened by 5 bases and J by 5 bases, with 12 bases between the two germline ends.

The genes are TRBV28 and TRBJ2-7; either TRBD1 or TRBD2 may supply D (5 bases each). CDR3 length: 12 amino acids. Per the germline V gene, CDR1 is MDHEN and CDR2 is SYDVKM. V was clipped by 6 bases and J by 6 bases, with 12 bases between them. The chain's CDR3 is CASRSPGSEQYF. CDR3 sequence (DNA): TGTGCCAGCAGGTCACCAGGGAGCGAGCAGTACTTC.

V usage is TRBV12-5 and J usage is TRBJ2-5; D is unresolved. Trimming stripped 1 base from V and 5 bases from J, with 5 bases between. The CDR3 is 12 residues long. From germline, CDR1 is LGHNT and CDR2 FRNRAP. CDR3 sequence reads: CASGLASETQYF. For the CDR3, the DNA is TGTGCTAGTGGTTTGGCCTCCGAGACCCAGTACTTC.

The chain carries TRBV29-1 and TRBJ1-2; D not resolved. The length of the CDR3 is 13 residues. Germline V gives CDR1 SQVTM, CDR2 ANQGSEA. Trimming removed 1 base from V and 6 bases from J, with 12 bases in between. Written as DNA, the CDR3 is TGCAGCGTTGAAGGAGGTACAGTGGATGGCTACACCTTC. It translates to CSVEGGTVDGYTF.

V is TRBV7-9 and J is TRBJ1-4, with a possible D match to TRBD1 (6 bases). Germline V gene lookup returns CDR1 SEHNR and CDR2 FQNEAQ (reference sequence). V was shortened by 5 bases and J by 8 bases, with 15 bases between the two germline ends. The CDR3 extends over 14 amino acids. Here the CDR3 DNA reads TGTGCCAGCAGCATTACAGGGATACAGGAAAAACTGTTTTTT. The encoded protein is CASSITGIQEKLFF.

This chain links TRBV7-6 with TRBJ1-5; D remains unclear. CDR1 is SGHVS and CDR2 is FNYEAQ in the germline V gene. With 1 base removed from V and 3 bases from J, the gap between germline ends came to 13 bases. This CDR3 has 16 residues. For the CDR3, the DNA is TGTGCCAGCAGCTTAGGAGCTCAGCAGAACAATCAGCCCCAGCATTTT. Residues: CASSLGAQQNNQPQHF.

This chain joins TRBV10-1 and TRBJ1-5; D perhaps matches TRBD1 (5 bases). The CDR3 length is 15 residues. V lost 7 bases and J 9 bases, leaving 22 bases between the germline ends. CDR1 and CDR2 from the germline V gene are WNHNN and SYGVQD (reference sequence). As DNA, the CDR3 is TGCGCCAGCATCCTCCCCAGGACACCTCTGGGGCCCCAGCATTTT. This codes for CASILPRTPLGPQHF.

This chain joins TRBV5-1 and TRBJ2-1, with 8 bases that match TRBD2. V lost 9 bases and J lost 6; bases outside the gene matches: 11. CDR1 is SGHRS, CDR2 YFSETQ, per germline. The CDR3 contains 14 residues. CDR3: CATTGLAGTNEQFF. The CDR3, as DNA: TGCGCCACCACAGGGTTAGCGGGGACCAATGAGCAGTTCTTC.

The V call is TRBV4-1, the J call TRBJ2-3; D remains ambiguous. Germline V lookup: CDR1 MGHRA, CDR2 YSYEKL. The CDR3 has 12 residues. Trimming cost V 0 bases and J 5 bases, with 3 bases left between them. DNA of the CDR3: TGCGCCAGCAGCCAAGATAGAGATACGCAGTATTTT. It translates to CASSQDRDTQYF.

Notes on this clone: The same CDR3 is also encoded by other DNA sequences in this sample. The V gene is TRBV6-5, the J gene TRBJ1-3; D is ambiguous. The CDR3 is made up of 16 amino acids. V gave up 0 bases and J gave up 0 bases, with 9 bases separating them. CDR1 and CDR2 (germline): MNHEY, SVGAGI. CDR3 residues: CASSYSSGSSGNTIYF. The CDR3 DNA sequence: TGTGCCAGCAGTTACTCGTCCGGCAGCTCTGGAAACACCATATATTTT.

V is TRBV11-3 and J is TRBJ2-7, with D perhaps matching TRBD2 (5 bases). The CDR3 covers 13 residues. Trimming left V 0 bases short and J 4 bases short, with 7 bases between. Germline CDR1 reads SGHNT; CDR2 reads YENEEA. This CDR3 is CASSLEGGYEQYF. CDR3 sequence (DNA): TGTGCCAGCAGCTTAGAAGGAGGATACGAGCAGTACTTC.

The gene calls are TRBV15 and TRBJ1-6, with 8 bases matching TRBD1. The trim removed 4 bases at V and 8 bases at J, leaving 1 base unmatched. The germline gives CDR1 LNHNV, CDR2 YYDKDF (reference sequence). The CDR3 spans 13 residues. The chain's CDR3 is CATSKQGDSPLHF. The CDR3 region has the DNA TGTGCCACCAGCAAACAGGGGGATTCACCCCTCCACTTT.

The CDR3 bases are TGTGCCAGCAGCCATGGACAGGGTGGGGCTTTCTTT. It is translated as CASSHGQGGAFF. The V call is TRBV13, the J call TRBJ1-1; 8 nucleotides agree with TRBD1. Per germline, CDR1 PRHDT and CDR2 FYEKMQ (reference sequence). CDR3 length: 12 residues. Germline trimming cut 5 bases from V and 11 bases from J; bases unmatched to any gene: 7.

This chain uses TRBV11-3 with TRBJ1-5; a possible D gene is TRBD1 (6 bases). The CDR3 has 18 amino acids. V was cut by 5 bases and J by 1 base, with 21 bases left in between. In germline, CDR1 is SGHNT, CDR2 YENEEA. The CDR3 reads CASSPWNRADPSNQPQHF. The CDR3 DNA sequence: TGTGCCAGCAGCCCCTGGAACAGGGCAGATCCGAGCAATCAGCCCCAGCATTTT.

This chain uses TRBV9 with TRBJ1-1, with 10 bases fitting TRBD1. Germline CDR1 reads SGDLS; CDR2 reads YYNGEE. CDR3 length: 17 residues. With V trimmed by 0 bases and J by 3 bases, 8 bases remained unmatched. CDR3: CASSVGGTGVKDTEAFF. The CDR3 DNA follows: TGTGCCAGCAGCGTAGGGGGGACAGGGGTTAAGGACACTGAAGCTTTCTTT.

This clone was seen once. CDR3 sequence reads: CASSLSTLLAKNIQYF. CDR3 DNA: TGTGCCAGCAGCTTATCAACATTACTAGCCAAAAACATTCAGTACTTC. V and J are TRBV7-8 and TRBJ2-4; no reliable D call. Germline lookup yields CDR1 SGHVS and CDR2 FQNEAQ. V lost 2 bases and J lost 0, with 11 bases in between. The CDR3 totals 16 residues.

CDR3 region: CASSSLRVEQYF. CDR3 DNA: TGTGCCAGCAGTTCTCTCCGGGTCGAGCAGTACTTC. This chain links TRBV6-6 with TRBJ2-7; D is unresolved. Germline V gives CDR1 MNHNY, CDR2 SVGAGI (reference sequence). V lost 4 bases, J lost 6 bases, and 10 bases lay in between. The CDR3 spans 12 residues.

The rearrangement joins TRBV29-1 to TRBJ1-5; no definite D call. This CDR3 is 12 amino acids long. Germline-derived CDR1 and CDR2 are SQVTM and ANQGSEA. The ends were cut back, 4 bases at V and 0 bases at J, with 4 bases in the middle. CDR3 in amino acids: CSVGYSNQPQHF. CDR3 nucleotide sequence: TGCAGCGTTGGATATAGCAATCAGCCCCAGCATTTT.

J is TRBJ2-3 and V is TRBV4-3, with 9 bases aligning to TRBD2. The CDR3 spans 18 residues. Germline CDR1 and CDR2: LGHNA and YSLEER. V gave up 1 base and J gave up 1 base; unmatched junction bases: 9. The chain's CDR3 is CASSQGYLAGSRTDTQYF. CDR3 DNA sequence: TGCGCCAGCAGCCAAGGTTATCTAGCGGGGAGTCGCACAGATACGCAGTATTTT.

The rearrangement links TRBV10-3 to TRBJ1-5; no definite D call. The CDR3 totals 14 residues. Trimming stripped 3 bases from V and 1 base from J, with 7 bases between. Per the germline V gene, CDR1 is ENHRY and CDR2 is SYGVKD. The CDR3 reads CAISDLGSNQPQHF. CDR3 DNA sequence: TGTGCCATCAGTGACCTTGGGAGCAATCAGCCCCAGCATTTT.

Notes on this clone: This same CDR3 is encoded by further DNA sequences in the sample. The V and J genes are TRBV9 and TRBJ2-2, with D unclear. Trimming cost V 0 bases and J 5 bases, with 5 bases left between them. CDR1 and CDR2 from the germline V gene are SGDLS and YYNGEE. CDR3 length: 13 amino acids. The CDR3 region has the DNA TGTGCCAGCAGCGTAGATCTGACCGGGGAGCTGTTTTTT. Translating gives CASSVDLTGELFF.

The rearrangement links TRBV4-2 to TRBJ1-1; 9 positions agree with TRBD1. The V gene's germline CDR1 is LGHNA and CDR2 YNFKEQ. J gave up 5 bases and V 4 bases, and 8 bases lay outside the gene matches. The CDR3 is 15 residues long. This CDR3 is CASSPGQGRGTEAFF. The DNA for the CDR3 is TGTGCCAGCAGCCCCGGACAGGGGAGGGGAACTGAAGCTTTCTTT.

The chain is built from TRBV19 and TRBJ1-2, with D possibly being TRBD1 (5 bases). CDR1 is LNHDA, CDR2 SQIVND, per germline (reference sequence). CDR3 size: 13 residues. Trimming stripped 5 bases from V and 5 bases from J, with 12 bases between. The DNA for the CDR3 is TGTGCCAGTAGTGATGACAGACTATATGGCTACACCTTC. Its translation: CASSDDRLYGYTF.

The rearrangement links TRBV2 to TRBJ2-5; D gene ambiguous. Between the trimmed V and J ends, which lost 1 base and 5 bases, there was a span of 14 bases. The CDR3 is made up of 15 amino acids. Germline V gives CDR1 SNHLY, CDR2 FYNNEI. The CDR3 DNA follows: TGTGCCAGCAGTGAAGGGACCCATGGTGAGGAGACCCAGTACTTC. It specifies CASSEGTHGEETQYF.

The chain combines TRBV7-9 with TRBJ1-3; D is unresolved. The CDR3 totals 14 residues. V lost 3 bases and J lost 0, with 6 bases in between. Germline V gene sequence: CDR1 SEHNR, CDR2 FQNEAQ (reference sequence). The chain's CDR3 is CASSLGFSGNTIYF. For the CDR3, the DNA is TGTGCCAGCAGCTTGGGATTCTCTGGAAACACCATATATTTT.